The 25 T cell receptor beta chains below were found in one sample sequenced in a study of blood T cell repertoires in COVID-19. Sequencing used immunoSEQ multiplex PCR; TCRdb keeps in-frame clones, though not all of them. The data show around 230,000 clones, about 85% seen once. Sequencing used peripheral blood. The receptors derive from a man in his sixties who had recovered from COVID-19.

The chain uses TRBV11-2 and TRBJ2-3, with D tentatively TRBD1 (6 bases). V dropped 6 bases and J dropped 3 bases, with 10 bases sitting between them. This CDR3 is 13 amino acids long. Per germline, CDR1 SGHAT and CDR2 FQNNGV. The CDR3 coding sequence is TGTGCCAGCAGAACCAGGGGTACAGATACGCAGTATTTT. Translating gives CASRTRGTDTQYF.

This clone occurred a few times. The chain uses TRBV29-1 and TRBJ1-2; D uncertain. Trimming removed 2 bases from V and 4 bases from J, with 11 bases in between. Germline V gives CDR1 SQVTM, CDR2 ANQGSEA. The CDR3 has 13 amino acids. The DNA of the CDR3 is TGCAGCGTTGAATCCGGGAGCGCCTATGGCTACACCTTC. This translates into CSVESGSAYGYTF.

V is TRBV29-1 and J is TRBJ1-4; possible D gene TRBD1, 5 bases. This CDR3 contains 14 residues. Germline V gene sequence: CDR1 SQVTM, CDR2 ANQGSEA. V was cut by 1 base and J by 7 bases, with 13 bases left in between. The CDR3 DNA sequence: TGCAGCGTTGAAGTCCCAGGGAGGGGTGAAAAACTGTTTTTT. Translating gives CSVEVPGRGEKLFF.

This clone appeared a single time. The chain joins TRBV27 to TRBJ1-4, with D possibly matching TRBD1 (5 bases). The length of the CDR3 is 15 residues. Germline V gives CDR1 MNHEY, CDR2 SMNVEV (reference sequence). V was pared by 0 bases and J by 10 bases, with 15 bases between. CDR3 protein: CASSLSSRAGGKLFF. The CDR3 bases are TGTGCCAGCAGTTTATCGTCCAGGGCGGGAGGAAAACTGTTTTTT.

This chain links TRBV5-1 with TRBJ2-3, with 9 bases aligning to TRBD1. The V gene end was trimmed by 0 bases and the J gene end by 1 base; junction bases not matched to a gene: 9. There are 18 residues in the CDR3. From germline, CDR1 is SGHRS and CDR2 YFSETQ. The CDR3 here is CASSLAFGQGRGTDTQYF. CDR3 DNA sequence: TGCGCCAGCAGCTTGGCTTTTGGACAGGGGAGAGGCACAGATACGCAGTATTTT. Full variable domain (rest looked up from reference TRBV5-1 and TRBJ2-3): KAGVTQTPRYLIKTRGQQVTLSCSPISGHRSVSWYQQTPGQGLQFLFEYFSETQRNKGNFPGRFSGRQFSNSRSEMNVSTLELGDSALYLCASSLAFGQGRGTDTQYFGPGTRLTVL.

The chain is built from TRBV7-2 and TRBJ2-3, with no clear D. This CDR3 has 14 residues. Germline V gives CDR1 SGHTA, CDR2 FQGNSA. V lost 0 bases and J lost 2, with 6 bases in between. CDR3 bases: TGTGCCAGCAGCTTAGCGTCAATCACAGATACGCAGTATTTT. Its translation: CASSLASITDTQYF.

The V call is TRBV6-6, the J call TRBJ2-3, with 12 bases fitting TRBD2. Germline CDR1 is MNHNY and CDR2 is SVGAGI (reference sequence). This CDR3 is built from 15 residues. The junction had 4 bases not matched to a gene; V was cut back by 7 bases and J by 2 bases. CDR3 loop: CASTGLAGLTDTQYF. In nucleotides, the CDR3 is TGTGCCAGCACCGGACTAGCGGGGCTCACAGATACGCAGTATTTT.

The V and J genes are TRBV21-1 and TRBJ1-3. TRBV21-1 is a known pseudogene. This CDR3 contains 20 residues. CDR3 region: CASSKAGTGLATMAGNTIYF. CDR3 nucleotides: TGTGCCAGCAGCAAAGCAGGAACCGGCCTAGCTACAATGGCAGGAAACACCATATATTTT.

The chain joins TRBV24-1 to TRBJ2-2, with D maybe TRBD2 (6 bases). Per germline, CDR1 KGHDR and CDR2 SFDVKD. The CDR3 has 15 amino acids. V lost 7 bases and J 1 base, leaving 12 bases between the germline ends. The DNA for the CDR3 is TGTGCCACCAGCGCGTTCGGGAGGAACACCGGGGAGCTGTTTTTT. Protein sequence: CATSAFGRNTGELFF.

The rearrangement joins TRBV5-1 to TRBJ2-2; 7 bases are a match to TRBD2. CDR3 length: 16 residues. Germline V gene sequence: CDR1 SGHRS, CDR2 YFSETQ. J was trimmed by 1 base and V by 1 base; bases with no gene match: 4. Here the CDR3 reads CASSLSQRENTGELFF. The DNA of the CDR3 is TGCGCCAGCAGCTTGTCCCAGCGGGAGAACACCGGGGAGCTGTTTTTT. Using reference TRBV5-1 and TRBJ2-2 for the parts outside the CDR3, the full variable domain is KAGVTQTPRYLIKTRGQQVTLSCSPISGHRSVSWYQQTPGQGLQFLFEYFSETQRNKGNFPGRFSGRQFSNSRSEMNVSTLELGDSALYLCASSLSQRENTGELFFGEGSRLTVL.

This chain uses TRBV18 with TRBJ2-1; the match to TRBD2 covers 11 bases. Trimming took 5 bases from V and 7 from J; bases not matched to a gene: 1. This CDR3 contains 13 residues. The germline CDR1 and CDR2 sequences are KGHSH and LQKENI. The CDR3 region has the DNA TGTGCCAGCTCAAGACTAGCGGGGAATGAGCAGTTCTTC. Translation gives CASSRLAGNEQFF.

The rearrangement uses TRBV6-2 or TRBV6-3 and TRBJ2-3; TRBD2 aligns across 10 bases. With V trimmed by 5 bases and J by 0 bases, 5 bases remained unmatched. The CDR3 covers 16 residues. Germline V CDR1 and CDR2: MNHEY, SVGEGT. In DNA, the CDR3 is TGTGCCAGCAGTCGCGGACTAGCGGTCAGCACAGATACGCAGTATTTT. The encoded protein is CASSRGLAVSTDTQYF.

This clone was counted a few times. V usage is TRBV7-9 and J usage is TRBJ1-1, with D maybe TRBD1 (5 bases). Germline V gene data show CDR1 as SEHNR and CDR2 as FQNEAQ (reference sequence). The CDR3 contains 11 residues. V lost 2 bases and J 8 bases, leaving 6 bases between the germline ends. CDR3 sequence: CASSLRGEAFF. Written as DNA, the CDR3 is TGTGCCAGCAGCTTACGGGGGGAAGCTTTCTTT.

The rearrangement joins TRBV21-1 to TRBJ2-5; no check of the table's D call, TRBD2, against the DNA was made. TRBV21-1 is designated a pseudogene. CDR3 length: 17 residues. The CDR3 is CASSKGRGYPFGGDQYF. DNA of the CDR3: TGTGCCAGCAGCAAAGGGAGAGGCTACCCGTTCGGGGGGGACCAGTACTTC.

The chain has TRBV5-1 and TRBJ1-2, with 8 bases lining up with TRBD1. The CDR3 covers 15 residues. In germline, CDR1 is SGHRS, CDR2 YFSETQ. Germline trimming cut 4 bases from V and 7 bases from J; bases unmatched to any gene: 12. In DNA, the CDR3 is TGCGCCAGCAGCCCAGGGACAGGCCCACGGCGTGGCTACACCTTC. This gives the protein CASSPGTGPRRGYTF.

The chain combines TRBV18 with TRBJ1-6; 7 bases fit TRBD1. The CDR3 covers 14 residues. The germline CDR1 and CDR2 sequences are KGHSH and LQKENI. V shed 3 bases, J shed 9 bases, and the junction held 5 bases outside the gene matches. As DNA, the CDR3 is TGTGCCAGCTCACCCATGACAGGGCGTTCACCCCTCCACTTT. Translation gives CASSPMTGRSPLHF.

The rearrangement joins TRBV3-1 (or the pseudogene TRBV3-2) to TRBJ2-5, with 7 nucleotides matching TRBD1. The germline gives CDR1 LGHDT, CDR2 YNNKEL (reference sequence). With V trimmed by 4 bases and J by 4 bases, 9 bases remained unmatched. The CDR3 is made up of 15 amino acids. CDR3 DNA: TGTGCCAGCAGCCCTCGGGACAGTGGGAGAGAGACCCAGTACTTC. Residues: CASSPRDSGRETQYF.

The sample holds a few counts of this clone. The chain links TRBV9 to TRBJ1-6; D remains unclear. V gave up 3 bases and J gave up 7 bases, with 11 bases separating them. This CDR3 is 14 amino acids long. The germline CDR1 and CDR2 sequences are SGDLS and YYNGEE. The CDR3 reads CASSATIQNSPLHF. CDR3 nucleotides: TGTGCCAGCAGCGCAACGATACAGAATTCACCCCTCCACTTT.

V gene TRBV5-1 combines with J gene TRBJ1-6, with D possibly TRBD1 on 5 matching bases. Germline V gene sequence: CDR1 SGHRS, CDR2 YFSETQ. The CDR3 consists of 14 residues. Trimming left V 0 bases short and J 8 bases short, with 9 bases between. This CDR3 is CASSLEAGYSPLHF. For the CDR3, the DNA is TGCGCCAGCAGCTTGGAGGCAGGGTATTCACCCCTCCACTTT.

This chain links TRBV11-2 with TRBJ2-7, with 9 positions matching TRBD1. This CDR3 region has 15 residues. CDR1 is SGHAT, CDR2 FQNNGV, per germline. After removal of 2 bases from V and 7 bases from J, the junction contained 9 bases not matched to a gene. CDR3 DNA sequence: TGTGCCAGCAGCTTATCCGGGACAGGGCGATCTGAGCAGTACGTC. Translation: CASSLSGTGRSEQYV.

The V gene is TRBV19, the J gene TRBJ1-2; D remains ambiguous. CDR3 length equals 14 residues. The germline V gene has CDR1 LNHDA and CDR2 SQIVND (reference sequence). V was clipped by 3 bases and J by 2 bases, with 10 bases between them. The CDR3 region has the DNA TGTGCCAGTAGTATTACTGGAGGGAACTATGGCTACACCTTC. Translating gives CASSITGGNYGYTF.

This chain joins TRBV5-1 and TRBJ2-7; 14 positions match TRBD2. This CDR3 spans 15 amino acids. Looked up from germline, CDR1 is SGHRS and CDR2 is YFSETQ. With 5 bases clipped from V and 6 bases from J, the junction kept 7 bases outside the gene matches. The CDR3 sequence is CASSQLGTSGGEQYF. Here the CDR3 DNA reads TGCGCCAGCAGTCAGCTGGGGACTAGCGGGGGCGAGCAGTACTTC.

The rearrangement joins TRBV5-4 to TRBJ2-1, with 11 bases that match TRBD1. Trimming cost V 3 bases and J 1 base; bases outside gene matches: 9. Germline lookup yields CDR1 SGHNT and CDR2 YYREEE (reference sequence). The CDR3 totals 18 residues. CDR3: CASSSTRGTGGSYNEQFF. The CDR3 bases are TGTGCCAGCAGCTCTACGCGCGGGACAGGGGGATCCTACAATGAGCAGTTCTTC.

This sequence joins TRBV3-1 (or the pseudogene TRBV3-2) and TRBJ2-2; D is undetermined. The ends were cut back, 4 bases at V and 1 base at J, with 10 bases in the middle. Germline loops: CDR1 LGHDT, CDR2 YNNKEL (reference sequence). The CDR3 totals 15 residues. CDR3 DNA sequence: TGTGCCAGCAGCCCCCCCGCGTGGAACACCGGGGAGCTGTTTTTT. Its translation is CASSPPAWNTGELFF.

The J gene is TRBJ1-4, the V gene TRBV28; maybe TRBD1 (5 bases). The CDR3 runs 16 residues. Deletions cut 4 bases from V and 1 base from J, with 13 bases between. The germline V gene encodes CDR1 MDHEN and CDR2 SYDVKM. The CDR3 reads CASSSHWRGTNEKLFF. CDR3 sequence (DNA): TGTGCCAGCAGTTCCCATTGGAGGGGAACTAATGAAAAACTGTTTTTT.